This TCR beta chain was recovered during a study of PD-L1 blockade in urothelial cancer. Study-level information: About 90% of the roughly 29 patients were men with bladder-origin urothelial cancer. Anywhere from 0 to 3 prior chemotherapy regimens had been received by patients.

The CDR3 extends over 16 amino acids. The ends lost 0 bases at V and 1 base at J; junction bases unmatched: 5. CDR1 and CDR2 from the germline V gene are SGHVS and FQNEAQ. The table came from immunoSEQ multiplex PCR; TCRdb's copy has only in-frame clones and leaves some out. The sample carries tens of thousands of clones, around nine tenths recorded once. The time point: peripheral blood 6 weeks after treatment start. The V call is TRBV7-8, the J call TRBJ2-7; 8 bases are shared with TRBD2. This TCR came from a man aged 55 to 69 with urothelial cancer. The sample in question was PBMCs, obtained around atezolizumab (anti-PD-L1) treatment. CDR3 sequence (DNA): TGTGCCAGCAGCTTAGCCGGGGCGGGAGGATCCTACGAGCAGTACTTC. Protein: CASSLAGAGGSYEQYF.